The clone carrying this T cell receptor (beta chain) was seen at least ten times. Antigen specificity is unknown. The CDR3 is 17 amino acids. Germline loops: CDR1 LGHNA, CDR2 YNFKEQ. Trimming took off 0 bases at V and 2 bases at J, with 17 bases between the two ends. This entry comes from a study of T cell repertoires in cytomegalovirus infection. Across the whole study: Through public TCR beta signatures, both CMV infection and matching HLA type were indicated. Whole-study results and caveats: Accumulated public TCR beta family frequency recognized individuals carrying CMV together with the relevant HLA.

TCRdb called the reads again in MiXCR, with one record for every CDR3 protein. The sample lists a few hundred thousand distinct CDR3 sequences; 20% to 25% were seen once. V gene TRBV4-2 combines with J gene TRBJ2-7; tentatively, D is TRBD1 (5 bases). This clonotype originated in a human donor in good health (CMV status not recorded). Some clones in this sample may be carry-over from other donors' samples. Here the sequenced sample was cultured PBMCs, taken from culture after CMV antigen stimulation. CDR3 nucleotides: TGTGCCAGCAGCCAAGATTGGGGTGACAGAACCCCCTACGAGCAGTACTTC. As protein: CASSQDWGDRTPYEQYF.